Each of the 20 T cell receptor beta chains below was sequenced from the same sample in a study of T cell responses to AZD1222 COVID-19 vaccine. The table came from immunoSEQ multiplex PCR; TCRdb's copy has only in-frame clones and leaves some out. This sample yields 130,000 to 150,000 clones, of which 75% to 90% are seen a single time; under 2% belongs to the top ten. Specimen: peripheral blood, collected on day 0 of AZD1222 vaccination. These TCRs come from an adult in good health.

The chain links TRBV30 to TRBJ1-4; D gene ambiguous. The CDR3 loop spans 11 amino acids. Trimming shortened V by 7 bases and J by 8 bases, and 11 bases separated the two germline ends. Germline CDR1 GTSNPN, CDR2 SVGIG (reference sequence). The DNA of the CDR3 is TGTGCCTCCCCGGGAGGGGAAAAACTGTTTTTT. Protein: CASPGGEKLFF.

This chain uses TRBV6-6 with TRBJ1-2; 7 bases line up with TRBD1. This CDR3 has 17 amino acids. With V trimmed by 6 bases and J by 0 bases, 13 bases remained unmatched. Germline CDR1 MNHNY, CDR2 SVGAGI (reference sequence). In DNA form, the CDR3 reads TGTGCCAGCAGCCGAGCCCTCGGGCAGGGGGCTAACTATGGCTACACCTTC. Protein product: CASSRALGQGANYGYTF.

V gene TRBV27 combines with J gene TRBJ1-5, with 8 bases identical to TRBD1. Losses at the gene ends were 2 bases for V and 4 bases for J; bases not matched to a gene: 7. Germline-derived CDR1 and CDR2 are MNHEY and SMNVEV (reference sequence). The CDR3 is 16 residues long. CDR3 sequence: CASSLVGTGGNQPQHF. Written as DNA, the CDR3 is TGTGCCAGCAGTTTAGTAGGTACAGGGGGTAATCAGCCCCAGCATTTT.

The chain links TRBV20-1 to TRBJ1-2; 9 positions match TRBD1. Losses at the gene ends were 3 bases for V and 3 bases for J; bases not matched to a gene: 5. The CDR3 is made up of 14 amino acids. CDR1 and CDR2 from the germline V gene are DFQATT and SNEGSKA (reference sequence). The CDR3 protein is CSASPTGGDYGYTF. The CDR3 region has the DNA TGCAGTGCTAGTCCCACAGGGGGCGACTATGGCTACACCTTC.

The genes are TRBV5-6 and TRBJ2-1; either TRBD1 or TRBD2 may fit D (5 bases each). Germline loops: CDR1 SGHDT, CDR2 YYEEEE. V was pared by 2 bases and J by 1 base, with 10 bases between. This CDR3 region has 15 residues. The CDR3, as DNA: TGTGCCAGCAGCTTTGGGGGTGTGTCCTACAATGAGCAGTTCTTC. Translation: CASSFGGVSYNEQFF.

This chain links TRBV7-8 with TRBJ2-1; 7 nucleotides match TRBD1. The CDR3 runs 16 residues. Germline CDR1 SGHVS, CDR2 FQNEAQ. V lost 5 bases to trimming and J lost 4 bases; unmatched junction nucleotides: 11. CDR3 amino acids: CASSPTTGSTYNEQFF. For the CDR3, the DNA is TGTGCCAGCAGCCCTACGACAGGGTCAACTTACAATGAGCAGTTCTTC.

In its sample, this clone was seen a few times. V and J are TRBV7-2 and TRBJ1-1; D remains unclear. The V end lost 2 bases, the J end lost 1 base, and 17 bases lay between the germline ends. Germline V CDR1 and CDR2: SGHTA, FQGNSA. This CDR3 is built from 17 residues. CDR3 protein: CASSLTPNLVRNTEAFF. The CDR3 DNA reads as TGTGCCAGCAGCTTAACCCCCAACTTGGTGAGGAACACTGAAGCTTTCTTT.

The chain combines TRBV6-5 with TRBJ2-5; tentative D call: TRBD2 (5 bases). The CDR3 has 13 residues. Trimming took 7 bases from V and 4 from J, leaving 13 bases between them. The germline gives CDR1 MNHEY, CDR2 SVGAGI. The CDR3 bases are TGTGCCAGCAACCGACCAAGCGGAGAGACCCAGTACTTC. This translates into CASNRPSGETQYF.

Of note for this clone: At one of its ends the junction is not consistent with the germline gene, which may arise from a read error. The chain employs TRBV3-1 (or the pseudogene TRBV3-2) and TRBJ1-4, with unresolved D. CDR1 and CDR2 (germline): LGHDT, YNNKEL (reference sequence). The CDR3 has 12 amino acids. The CDR3 loop reads CASTQLGEKLFF. In nucleotides, the CDR3 is TGTGCCAGCACCCAACTAGGGGAAAAACTGTTTTTT.

The rearrangement joins TRBV25-1 to TRBJ2-7, with a tentative D call TRBD1 (6 bases). There are 11 residues in the CDR3. Germline V gene lookup returns CDR1 MGHDK and CDR2 SYGVNS. The V and J ends lost 10 bases and 7 bases respectively, with 14 bases between them. For the CDR3, the DNA is TGTGCCACCTCGCAGGGGATTGAGCAGTACTTC. Amino acids: CATSQGIEQYF.

The gene calls are TRBV6-6 and TRBJ2-7; 9 nucleotides match TRBD2. Germline V CDR1 and CDR2: MNHNY, SVGAGI (reference sequence). This CDR3 is built from 14 residues. V lost 6 bases to trimming and J lost 2 bases; unmatched junction nucleotides: 5. DNA for the CDR3: TGTGCCAGCAGCATAGCGGGAGAGACCTACGAGCAGTACTTC. Translated, it gives CASSIAGETYEQYF.

J is TRBJ2-7 and V is TRBV6-5, with 10 bases lining up with TRBD1. The CDR3 is 15 amino acids. Germline V gene data show CDR1 as MNHEY and CDR2 as SVGAGI. The junction had 7 bases not matched to a gene; V was cut back by 4 bases and J by 4 bases. CDR3 residues: CASSWGQGSAYEQYF. In nucleotides, the CDR3 is TGTGCCAGCAGTTGGGGACAGGGGTCAGCGTACGAGCAGTACTTC.

V is TRBV4-1 and J is TRBJ2-5, with 10 positions matching TRBD1. J gave up 2 bases and V 6 bases, and 12 bases lay outside the gene matches. CDR3 size: 17 residues. Germline V gives CDR1 MGHRA, CDR2 YSYEKL. The CDR3 nucleotides are TGCGCCAGCAGAAAGGGGACCGGGACAGGGGAACAAGAGACCCAGTACTTC. Translated, it gives CASRKGTGTGEQETQYF.

The chain is built from TRBV3-1 (or the pseudogene TRBV3-2) and TRBJ1-5; 7 bases align to TRBD1. Germline V CDR1 and CDR2: LGHDT, YNNKEL (reference sequence). The CDR3 is 17 amino acids. J was trimmed by 4 bases and V by 0 bases; bases with no gene match: 9. This CDR3 is CASSQDRSSGGNQPQHF. The CDR3 coding sequence is TGTGCCAGCAGCCAAGATCGGAGTTCAGGGGGAAATCAGCCCCAGCATTTT.

The CDR3 nucleotides read TGTGCTAGTGGGTTAATTGGAGCCGAAGCTTTCTTT. Translation gives CASGLIGAEAFF. The chain is built from TRBV12-5 and TRBJ1-1; D ambiguous. The ends were cut back, 6 bases at V and 8 bases at J, with 13 bases in the middle. CDR1 and CDR2 from the germline V gene are LGHNT and FRNRAP. There are 12 residues in the CDR3.

The rearrangement links TRBV6-5 to TRBJ2-1; D not resolved. Per germline, CDR1 MNHEY and CDR2 SVGAGI. V dropped 5 bases and J dropped 6 bases, with 5 bases sitting between them. The CDR3 is made up of 11 amino acids. CDR3: CASSQSNEQFF. The CDR3 DNA follows: TGTGCCAGCAGTCAGAGCAATGAGCAGTTCTTC.

The rearrangement links TRBV18 to TRBJ2-2, with D unresolved. CDR3 length: 13 residues. V was trimmed by 1 base and J by 7 bases, leaving 7 bases between them. CDR1 is KGHSH and CDR2 is LQKENI in the germline V gene. The CDR3 is CASSPLSGGELFF. The CDR3 DNA is TGTGCCAGCTCACCACTTTCCGGCGGGGAGCTGTTTTTT.

V and J are TRBV9 and TRBJ1-6, with 11 bases that match TRBD1. V lost 1 base, J lost 10 bases, and 16 bases stayed unmatched. The CDR3 spans 19 residues. Germline CDR1 SGDLS, CDR2 YYNGEE. The CDR3 coding sequence is TGTGCCAGCAGCGTAATGCCCGACCACGGGGGGACAGGGGGATCACCCCTCCACTTT. Its protein product is CASSVMPDHGGTGGSPLHF.

The V call is TRBV5-1, the J call TRBJ2-2; 7 nucleotides line up with TRBD1. This CDR3 spans 16 amino acids. Trimming cost V 4 bases and J 0 bases; bases outside gene matches: 6. Germline-derived CDR1 and CDR2 are SGHRS and YFSETQ. CDR3: CASSGGQITNTGELFF. The CDR3 DNA follows: TGCGCCAGCAGCGGGGGACAGATTACGAACACCGGGGAGCTGTTTTTT.

The rearrangement joins TRBV4-1 to TRBJ1-1; no definite D call. CDR1 and CDR2 from the germline V gene are MGHRA and YSYEKL. The CDR3 runs 16 residues. Trimming pared 0 bases from V and 0 bases from J, leaving 11 bases between. CDR3 protein: CASSQDRAGVNTEAFF. CDR3 sequence (DNA): TGCGCCAGCAGCCAAGATAGGGCAGGTGTGAACACTGAAGCTTTCTTT.